These 11 T cell receptor beta chains share one sample of origin, sequenced in a study of regulatory T cells in long-lasting Graves disease. Time point: persistent/refractory GD, antithyroid drugs over 5 years with positive TRAb. Preparation of the TCR library used RNA extracted from PBMCs. In building TCR beta libraries, iRepertoire HTBI primers were used together with Arm-PCR of CDR3 regions. MiXCR, run by TCRdb on the multiplex PCR reads, gives a single entry per CDR3 protein. Here the sample spans roughly 300,000 distinct CDR3 sequences, 15% to 20% being singletons. Specimen: peripheral blood mononuclear cells (PBMCs), collected when the disease was refractory, from a patient treated with antithyroid drugs. The receptors stem from a female donor with Graves disease.

This clonotype was counted once. V gene TRBV5-6 combines with J gene TRBJ2-7; D not certain. The CDR3 consists of 16 residues. Between the trimmed V and J ends, which lost 3 bases and 1 base, there was a span of 17 bases. The germline CDR1 and CDR2 sequences are SGHDT and YYEEEE. This CDR3 is CASSSPPWASSYEQYF. CDR3 bases: TGTGCCAGCAGCTCCCCCCCATGGGCGAGTTCCTACGAGCAGTACTTC. The whole variable domain, remainder taken from reference TRBV5-6 and TRBJ2-7, is DAGVTQSPTHLIKTRGQQVTLRCSPKSGHDTVSWYQQALGQGPQFIFQYYEEEERQRGNFPDRFSGHQFPNYSSELNVNALLLGDSALYLCASSSPPWASSYEQYFGPGTRLTVT.

V is TRBV19 and J is TRBJ1-5, with D uncertain. CDR1 and CDR2 from the germline V gene are LNHDA and SQIVND (reference sequence). Trimming removed 6 bases from V and 0 bases from J, with 9 bases in between. The CDR3 extends over 14 amino acids. As DNA, the CDR3 is TGTGCCAGTAGGGCTCGCTATAGCAATCAGCCCCAGCATTTT. Amino acid sequence: CASRARYSNQPQHF.

This clonotype was picked up many times. The rearrangement links TRBV30 to TRBJ2-7, with D perhaps matching TRBD1 or TRBD2 (6 bases each). Germline-derived CDR1 and CDR2 are GTSNPN and SVGIG (reference sequence). The ends were cut back, 7 bases at V and 4 bases at J, with 14 bases in the middle. This CDR3 has 12 residues. CDR3 loop: CASSEGGYEQYF. The CDR3 DNA follows: TGTGCCTCAAGCGAAGGGGGGTACGAGCAGTACTTC.

This clonotype has at least ten counts. The chain combines TRBV27 with TRBJ2-7, with D maybe TRBD2 (5 bases). The germline gives CDR1 MNHEY, CDR2 SMNVEV (reference sequence). The CDR3 totals 13 residues. V was shortened by 3 bases and J by 1 base, with 7 bases between the two germline ends. Here the CDR3 reads CASSFRDSYEQYF. CDR3 sequence (DNA): TGTGCCAGCAGTTTCCGGGATTCCTACGAGCAGTACTTC.

As regards this clonotype: Compared with germline, one end of the junction differs, possibly owing to a read error. This chain joins TRBV19 and TRBJ1-2; perhaps TRBD1 as D (5 bases). The CDR3 has 16 amino acids. Germline V gives CDR1 LNHDA, CDR2 SQIVND (reference sequence). CDR3 protein: CASNIEGAASNYGYTF. The CDR3 bases are TGTGCCAGTAATATAGAAGGGGCAGCCTCTAACTATGGCTACACCTTC.

This clonotype was recorded a few times. The J gene is TRBJ2-4, the V gene TRBV7-9; no clear D. The end of the DNA aligns better with TRBJ2-7, so the J call may be wrong. In germline, CDR1 is SEHNR, CDR2 FQNEAQ (reference sequence). The CDR3 length is 14 residues. CDR3 DNA sequence: TGTGCCAGCAGCTTACTTGGGTTAGGCTACGAGCAGTACTTC. This translates into CASSLLGLGYEQYF.

This clonotype was detected only a few times. The chain links TRBV20-1 to TRBJ1-1; TRBD1 is a possible D gene (5 bases). Trimming removed 0 bases from V and 6 bases from J, with 8 bases in between. Germline CDR1 DFQATT, CDR2 SNEGSKA (reference sequence). CDR3 size: 12 residues. The CDR3: CSAREGGSEAFF. CDR3 nucleotide sequence: TGCAGTGCTAGAGAGGGGGGGTCTGAAGCTTTCTTT.

This chain connects TRBV5-6 to TRBJ2-1; 7 nucleotides match TRBD2. The CDR3 contains 12 residues. CDR1 and CDR2 (germline): SGHDT, YYEEEE. V lost 4 bases to trimming and J lost 10 bases; unmatched junction nucleotides: 5. The CDR3 DNA sequence: TGTGCCAGCAGCCCGGGAGGCACAGAGCAGTTCTTC. As protein: CASSPGGTEQFF. Full variable domain (rest looked up from reference TRBV5-6 and TRBJ2-1): DAGVTQSPTHLIKTRGQQVTLRCSPKSGHDTVSWYQQALGQGPQFIFQYYEEEERQRGNFPDRFSGHQFPNYSSELNVNALLLGDSALYLCASSPGGTEQFFGPGTRLTVL.

This clonotype occurred many times. The chain is built from TRBV12-3 or TRBV12-4 and TRBJ2-5; D gene uncertain. The CDR3 covers 14 residues. Trimming stripped 2 bases from V and 2 bases from J, with 9 bases between. Written as DNA, the CDR3 is TGTGCCAGCAGTTTACGCAGAAGACAAGAGACCCAGTACTTC. Encoded protein: CASSLRRRQETQYF.

This clonotype was observed at least ten times. The chain uses TRBV2 and TRBJ1-5; maybe TRBD1 (5 bases). Trimming removed 7 bases from V and 0 bases from J, with 13 bases in between. The length of the CDR3 is 15 residues. Germline CDR1 SNHLY, CDR2 FYNNEI. CDR3 sequence reads: CASTAWGLSNQPQHF. CDR3 sequence (DNA): TGTGCCAGCACGGCGTGGGGCCTTAGCAATCAGCCCCAGCATTTT.

This clonotype was counted ten times or more. The rearrangement joins TRBV30 to TRBJ1-5; no clear D gene. The CDR3 extends over 16 amino acids. V shed 0 bases and J shed 0 bases, with 12 bases lying between them. The germline V gene encodes CDR1 GTSNPN and CDR2 SVGIG (reference sequence). Here the CDR3 reads CAWSVGTAYSNQPQHF. For the CDR3, the DNA is TGTGCCTGGAGTGTAGGTACAGCTTATAGCAATCAGCCCCAGCATTTT.